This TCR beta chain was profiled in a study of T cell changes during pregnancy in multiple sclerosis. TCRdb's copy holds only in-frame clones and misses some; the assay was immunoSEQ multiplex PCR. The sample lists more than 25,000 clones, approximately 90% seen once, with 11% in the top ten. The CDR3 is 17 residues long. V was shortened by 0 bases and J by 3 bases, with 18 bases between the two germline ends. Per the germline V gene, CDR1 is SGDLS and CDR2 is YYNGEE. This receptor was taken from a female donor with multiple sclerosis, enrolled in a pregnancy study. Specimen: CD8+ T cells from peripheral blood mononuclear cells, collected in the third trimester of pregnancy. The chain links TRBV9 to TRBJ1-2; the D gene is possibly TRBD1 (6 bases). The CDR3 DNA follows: TGTGCCAGCAGCGTAGCTAATTCCGGTAACAGGGACTATGGCTACACCTTC. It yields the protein CASSVANSGNRDYGYTF.